Presented here are 8 T cell receptor beta chains from one specimen sequenced in a study of naive and memory T cell subsets. Study observations and caveats: Naive repertoires, especially CD8, held a few larger clonotypes, possibly memory cells re-expressing CD45RA.

These receptors are not linked to any known antigen. Both TRBC1 and TRBC2 were covered by a beta constant-region primer of two equimolar oligonucleotides. Nested alpha and beta constant-region primers with the SP2 primer drove four PCR rounds on ligated cDNA. TCRdb re-called the UMI-ligation and nested PCR reads through MiXCR, storing one row per CDR3 protein. The repertoire holds roughly 99,000 distinct CDR3 sequences, with 11% as singletons. The sample comprised naive CD4+ T cells from blood. The receptor set was obtained from a human donor in good health.

This clonotype was seen a few times. The chain recombines TRBV20-1 with TRBJ2-7, with 13 bases identical to TRBD2. This CDR3 contains 15 residues. Germline assignment: CDR1 DFQATT and CDR2 SNEGSKA (reference sequence). V dropped 6 bases and J dropped 3; count of bases not matched to a gene: 8. The CDR3 coding sequence is TGCAGTGCCCTCACCCGGACTAGCGGGGGCTACGAGCAGTACTTC. It specifies CSALTRTSGGYEQYF.

This clonotype was detected a few times. The chain carries TRBV29-1 and TRBJ1-5, with 7 bases fitting TRBD1. The CDR3 runs 13 residues. V lost 8 bases to trimming and J lost 0 bases; unmatched junction nucleotides: 4. Germline lookup yields CDR1 SQVTM and CDR2 ANQGSEA. DNA for the CDR3: TGCAGCTACGGGACAGATAGCAATCAGCCCCAGCATTTT. Its protein is CSYGTDSNQPQHF.

This clonotype was counted between two and nine times. This chain links TRBV7-2 with TRBJ1-1, with 12 bases matching TRBD1. The CDR3 spans 17 residues. The germline gives CDR1 SGHTA, CDR2 FQGNSA. Trimming removed 2 bases from V and 11 bases from J; junction bases left unmatched: 15. CDR3 in amino acids: CASSLLYPRDRGHGAFF. Here the CDR3 DNA reads TGTGCCAGCAGCTTATTGTACCCTCGGGACAGGGGGCATGGGGCTTTCTTT.

This clonotype was counted many times. The chain employs TRBV11-2 and TRBJ2-5; TRBD1 aligns across 8 bases. The germline gives CDR1 SGHAT, CDR2 FQNNGV. The ends lost 5 bases at V and 5 bases at J; junction bases unmatched: 7. The CDR3 consists of 14 residues. The CDR3 DNA reads TGTGCCAGCAGCCTCAGCTACAGGGGGGAGACCCAGTACTTC. As protein: CASSLSYRGETQYF.

At least ten counts were recorded for this clonotype. This rearrangement joins TRBV28 to TRBJ1-1, with D hard to call. Germline assignment: CDR1 MDHEN and CDR2 SYDVKM. V was pared by 1 base and J by 2 bases, with 8 bases between. The CDR3 spans 14 residues. The CDR3 loop reads CASSLSQVNTEAFF. CDR3 coding DNA: TGTGCCAGCAGTTTATCGCAGGTAAACACTGAAGCTTTCTTT.

The rearrangement joins TRBV5-6 to TRBJ1-1, with TRBD1 as a possible D gene (5 bases). Deletions cut 0 bases from V and 0 bases from J, with 12 bases between. CDR1 is SGHDT, CDR2 YYEEEE, per germline. The CDR3 runs to 16 residues. CDR3 sequence reads: CASSLGSRVMNTEAFF. The CDR3 region has the DNA TGTGCCAGCAGCTTGGGATCCAGGGTAATGAACACTGAAGCTTTCTTT.

CDR3 residues: CASRRTGQQNSPLHF. CDR3 DNA sequence: TGTGCCAGCAGGCGAACAGGGCAGCAGAATTCACCCCTCCACTTT. The V gene is TRBV6-2 or TRBV6-3, the J gene TRBJ1-6; tentatively, D is TRBD1 (6 bases). The CDR3 covers 15 residues. Trimming took 6 bases from V and 7 from J, leaving 16 bases between them. Germline lookup yields CDR1 MNHEY and CDR2 SVGEGT.

This clonotype was seen only a few times. The chain is built from TRBV5-1 and TRBJ2-5; 7 bases align to TRBD1. Trimming at V came to 4 bases and at J to 2 bases, leaving 5 bases not matched to a gene. The germline gives CDR1 SGHRS, CDR2 YFSETQ. The CDR3 extends over 14 amino acids. CDR3 amino acids: CASSPGQQQETQYF. For the CDR3, the DNA is TGCGCCAGCAGCCCGGGACAGCAACAAGAGACCCAGTACTTC.